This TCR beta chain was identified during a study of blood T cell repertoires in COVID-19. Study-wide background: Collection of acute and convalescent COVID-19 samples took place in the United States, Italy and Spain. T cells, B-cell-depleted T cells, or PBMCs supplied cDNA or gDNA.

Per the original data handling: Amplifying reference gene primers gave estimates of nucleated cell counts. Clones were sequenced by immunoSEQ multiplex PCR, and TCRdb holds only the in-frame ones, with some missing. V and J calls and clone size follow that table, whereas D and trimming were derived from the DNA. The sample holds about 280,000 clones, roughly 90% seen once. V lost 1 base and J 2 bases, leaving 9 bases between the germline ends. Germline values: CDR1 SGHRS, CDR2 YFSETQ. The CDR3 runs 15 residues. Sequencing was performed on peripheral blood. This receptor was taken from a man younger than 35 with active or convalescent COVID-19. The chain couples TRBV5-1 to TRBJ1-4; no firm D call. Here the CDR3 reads CASSLLPGTNEKLFF. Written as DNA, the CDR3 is TGCGCCAGCAGCTTGCTTCCGGGTACTAATGAAAAACTGTTTTTT. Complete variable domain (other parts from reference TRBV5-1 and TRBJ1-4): KAGVTQTPRYLIKTRGQQVTLSCSPISGHRSVSWYQQTPGQGLQFLFEYFSETQRNKGNFPGRFSGRQFSNSRSEMNVSTLELGDSALYLCASSLLPGTNEKLFFGSGTQLSVL.